The 13 T cell receptor beta chains reported below all come from one sample, sequenced in a study of Tregs in tolerant kidney transplant recipients. Clones were read by immunoSEQ multiplex PCR, and TCRdb kept only the in-frame ones, dropping some. The table lists about 94,000 clones, 80% to 95% of them singletons. This specimen consisted of CD4+ T cells from blood, obtained before the transplant. The receptors stem from a human donor who received a combined kidney and bone marrow transplant.

This clone was counted a single time. The chain joins TRBV29-1 to TRBJ2-5; 7 bases are a match to TRBD2. Trimming at V came to 4 bases and at J to 0 bases, leaving 2 bases not matched to a gene. Germline V CDR1 and CDR2: SQVTM, ANQGSEA. The length of the CDR3 is 13 residues. CDR3 in amino acids: CSVGDYNQETQYF. The CDR3 region has the DNA TGCAGCGTTGGGGACTACAACCAAGAGACCCAGTACTTC.

The rearrangement joins TRBV29-1 to TRBJ1-2, with D maybe TRBD1 (5 bases). The CDR3 is made up of 13 amino acids. V was clipped by 6 bases and J by 5 bases, with 16 bases between them. Germline CDR1 reads SQVTM; CDR2 reads ANQGSEA. CDR3 DNA sequence: TGCAGCGTACCCTGGATAGACAGTTATGGCTACACCTTC. Translation gives CSVPWIDSYGYTF.

The chain uses TRBV13 and TRBJ2-7; possibly TRBD1 for D (6 bases). CDR3 length: 12 residues. The V end lost 5 bases, the J end lost 3 bases, and 8 bases lay between the germline ends. CDR1 is PRHDT and CDR2 is FYEKMQ in the germline V gene (reference sequence). The CDR3 coding sequence is TGTGCCAGCAGCGTCAGGGGCTACGAGCAGTACTTC. It is translated as CASSVRGYEQYF.

V and J are TRBV30 and TRBJ2-5, with D unclear. The CDR3 consists of 14 residues. CDR1 and CDR2 (germline): GTSNPN, SVGIG (reference sequence). The V gene lost 0 bases and the J gene lost 0 bases, with 8 bases spanning the gap. Here the CDR3 reads CAWSVGQNQETQYF. For the CDR3, the DNA is TGTGCCTGGAGTGTGGGCCAGAACCAAGAGACCCAGTACTTC.

The chain's CDR3 is CASGQGAPIETQYF. CDR3 bases: TGTGCTAGTGGTCAGGGGGCGCCAATTGAGACCCAGTACTTC. This sequence joins TRBV12-5 and TRBJ2-5; TRBD1 matches 8 bases. With 5 bases clipped from V and 5 bases from J, the junction kept 7 bases outside the gene matches. This CDR3 spans 14 amino acids. Germline CDR1 reads LGHNT; CDR2 reads FRNRAP.

A note on this clone: This sample includes further DNA sequences coding for the same CDR3. The chain combines TRBV7-2 with TRBJ2-7, with D maybe TRBD1 (6 bases). Germline loops: CDR1 SGHTA, CDR2 FQGNSA. V was shortened by 5 bases and J by 0 bases, with 14 bases between the two germline ends. There are 15 residues in the CDR3. CDR3 sequence (DNA): TGTGCCAGCAGCCGCGACAGGACGAGCTCCTACGAGCAGTACTTC. This codes for CASSRDRTSSYEQYF.

The chain carries TRBV13 and TRBJ2-1, with 12 bases lining up with TRBD2. Germline trimming cut 0 bases from V and 7 bases from J; bases unmatched to any gene: 1. This CDR3 spans 15 amino acids. Looked up from germline, CDR1 is PRHDT and CDR2 is FYEKMQ (reference sequence). In DNA, the CDR3 is TGTGCCAGCAGCTTAGGCCTAGCGGGAGGGAATGAGCAGTTCTTC. This sequence encodes CASSLGLAGGNEQFF.

This chain joins TRBV25-1 and TRBJ1-3, with a possible D match to TRBD1 (5 bases). Germline values: CDR1 MGHDK, CDR2 SYGVNS. The V end was cut by 2 bases, the J end by 3 bases, with 17 bases between. The CDR3 totals 17 residues. The CDR3 region is CASSEVYGGNFGNTIYF. As DNA, the CDR3 is TGTGCCAGCAGTGAAGTATACGGGGGGAATTTTGGAAACACCATATATTTT.

The V and J genes are TRBV7-2 and TRBJ2-3; D unclear. The CDR3 loop spans 12 amino acids. Germline lookup yields CDR1 SGHTA and CDR2 FQGNSA. V was trimmed by 6 bases and J by 2 bases, leaving 6 bases between them. CDR3 DNA sequence: TGTGCCAGCAGTCCAGTCACAGATACGCAGTATTTT. Translation gives CASSPVTDTQYF.

The chain uses TRBV5-1 and TRBJ2-4; D is ambiguous. The CDR3 loop spans 16 amino acids. CDR1 and CDR2 from the germline V gene are SGHRS and YFSETQ. V was trimmed by 1 base and J by 0 bases, leaving 11 bases between them. The CDR3 DNA reads TGCGCCAGCAGCTTGTGGCCCCCTGGAGCCAAAAACATTCAGTACTTC. It translates to CASSLWPPGAKNIQYF.

The rearrangement uses TRBV29-1 and TRBJ1-2; possible D gene TRBD1, 5 bases. Germline-derived CDR1 and CDR2 are SQVTM and ANQGSEA. Trimming took off 7 bases at V and 2 bases at J, with 11 bases between the two ends. The length of the CDR3 is 12 residues. CDR3 loop: CSAGTPNYGYTF. The CDR3 DNA reads TGCAGCGCCGGGACTCCGAACTATGGCTACACCTTC.

The J gene is TRBJ1-4, the V gene TRBV27, with D perhaps TRBD1 (6 bases). The germline V gene has CDR1 MNHEY and CDR2 SMNVEV (reference sequence). CDR3 length: 16 amino acids. Trimming stripped 7 bases from V and 1 base from J, with 16 bases between. The CDR3 is CASKATPGVTNEKLFF. In DNA form, the CDR3 reads TGTGCCAGCAAGGCCACCCCAGGGGTAACTAATGAAAAACTGTTTTTT.

This clone appeared a few times. The gene calls are TRBV19 and TRBJ1-2; no definite D call. Trimming took off 2 bases at V and 8 bases at J, with 15 bases between the two ends. Germline loops: CDR1 LNHDA, CDR2 SQIVND (reference sequence). The CDR3 runs 14 residues. CDR3 residues: CASSIKAPPWGYTF. CDR3 DNA: TGTGCCAGTAGTATAAAAGCCCCCCCTTGGGGCTACACCTTC.